This T cell receptor beta chain was identified in a study of blood T cell repertoires in COVID-19. Study in general: COVID-19 samples from acute and convalescent phases originated in the United States, Italy and Spain.

This clone was recorded only once. The CDR3 is 15 residues long. Germline trimming cut 3 bases from V and 7 bases from J; bases unmatched to any gene: 8. Germline loops: CDR1 SGDLS, CDR2 YYNGEE. The repertoire was sequenced with immunoSEQ multiplex PCR; TCRdb's copy has only in-frame clones and lacks some. Here the sample spans 160,000 or so clones, around 90% being singletons. Specimen: peripheral blood. The receptor's source is a man between 18 and 29 years old with acute or convalescent COVID-19. The chain combines TRBV9 with TRBJ1-5; 9 bases match TRBD1. CDR3: CASSAHRGLGQPQHF. CDR3 DNA sequence: TGTGCCAGCAGCGCCCACAGGGGGCTAGGACAGCCCCAGCATTTT.